Below, one T cell receptor beta chain is given with its context. The sample belongs to a study of blood T cell repertoires in COVID-19. Turning to the study itself: The United States, Italy and Spain were the sources of the acute and convalescent COVID-19 samples. PBMCs, B-cell-depleted T cells, or T cells were the source of the cDNA or gDNA that made up the material.

Germline CDR1 reads SGHRS; CDR2 reads YFSETQ. The CDR3 runs to 14 residues. V was clipped by 0 bases and J by 1 base, with 7 bases between them. Methods used by the authors: Scientists estimated how many nucleated cells there were by amplifying reference gene primers. Sequencing was performed with immunoSEQ multiplex PCR; in TCRdb, only in-frame clones are kept and a portion is missing. The V and J calls and clone size were taken over from that table, and D and trimming were inferred from the DNA. The table lists approximately 46,000 clones, roughly four fifths of them singletons. The origin of this receptor is a woman aged 55-70 years with acute or convalescent COVID-19. This chain connects TRBV5-1 to TRBJ1-1; D gene ambiguous. The sequencing input was peripheral blood. DNA of the CDR3: TGCGCCAGCAGCTTGGGTCCGTCGAACACTGAAGCTTTCTTT. As protein: CASSLGPSNTEAFF.